The rows below give T cell receptor beta chains drawn from one sample of a study of OX40 agonist ivuxolimab in advanced cancers. Assay: immunoSEQ multiplex PCR; the TCRdb copy retains only in-frame clones and omits some. The sample has over 65,000 clones, about 85% seen once. Sequencing was performed on CD4+ or CD8+ T cells sorted from blood, taken in a trial of the OX40 agonist ivuxolimab. The receptors derive from an adult with an advanced solid tumor such as melanoma, head and neck, liver or kidney cancer. CDR3s include the opening cysteine and the closing phenylalanine or tryptophan. D genes are given only for firm matches. Clone size is shown for a subset of rows, as once, few, many or a class of expanded clone.

>TRBJ2-2|NA|NA|TRBV30
TGTGCCTGGAGACCGGGATCAATGACCGGGGAGCTGTTTTTT
CAWRPGSMTGELFF
>TRBJ1-6|TRBD1|once|TRBV5-4
TGTGCCAGCAGTTTGGGAGACAGGGAAGGCTCACCCCTCCACTTT
CASSLGDREGSPLHF
>TRBJ2-2|TRBD1|NA|TRBV7-3
TGTGCCAGCAGCTCTGCCGACAGGGTCGGGACCGGGGAGCTGTTTTTT
CASSSADRVGTGELFF
>TRBJ2-3|TRBD2|NA|TRBV5-1
TGCGCCAGCAGCTTGGACCAAAGCGGGGGGGCCGGAGATACGCAGTATTTT
CASSLDQSGGAGDTQYF
>TRBJ2-7|NA|NA|TRBV2
TGTGCCAGCAGTGGACAGAGGGTATCCTACGAGCAGTACTTC
CASSGQRVSYEQYF
>TRBJ2-3|NA|NA|TRBV5-1
TGCGCCAGCAGGCCAGTAGGGGATACGCAGTATTTT
CASRPVGDTQYF
>TRBJ2-7|TRBD1|NA|TRBV19
TGTGCCAGTAGTATAGGTGGACAGGCCCCCTACGAGCAGTACTTC
CASSIGGQAPYEQYF
>TRBJ2-1|TRBD1|NA|TRBV6-1
TGTGCCAGCAGGACAGGGGTCGGTGAGCAGTTCTTC
CASRTGVGEQFF
>TRBJ1-6|TRBD1|NA|TRBV4-1
TGCGCCAGCAGCCAAGAAGGACAGGTTTCTTCTTCACCCCTCCACTTT
CASSQEGQVSSSPLHF
>TRBJ2-7|TRBD2|NA|TRBV11-2
TGTGCCAGCACCGGGAGAGCGGGATCCTACGAGCAGTACTTC
CASTGRAGSYEQYF
>TRBJ2-7|NA|NA|TRBV28
TGTGCCAGCAGGCCCTCCCGATTTGGCTCCTACGAGCAGTACTTC
CASRPSRFGSYEQYF
>TRBJ2-3|NA|NA|TRBV4-1
TGCGCCAGCAGCCAAGGGCGGGCAGATACGCAGTATTTT
CASSQGRADTQYF
>TRBJ2-7|NA|NA|TRBV2
TGTGCCAGCAGTGCATTGGGATACGAGCAGTACTTC
CASSALGYEQYF